This T cell receptor gamma chain emerged from a study of human gamma delta and Vdelta1 T cells. The CDR3 has 14 residues. Trimming at V came to 2 bases and at J to 6 bases, leaving 10 bases not matched to a gene. Per the germline V gene, CDR1 is GITISATS and CDR2 is ISYDGTV (reference sequence). TCRdb used CATT to re-call clones from the PCR reads. The data hold some 5,000 gamma-chain clones, with about 30% observed a single time. General study findings and limits: Acute myeloid leukemia was reportedly broadly targeted by polyclonal Delta One T cells.

This clone has more than one count but fewer than ten. The antigen is undetermined. The chain links TRGV9 to TRGJ1 or TRGJ2. The sample taken for sequencing was Vdelta1 gamma-delta T cells from blood grown in culture (DOT cells). This TCR came from a human donor in good health. The CDR3 DNA follows: TGTGCCTTGTGGGAGGCCCGTAAGCGTTATAAGAAACTCTTT. It yields the protein CALWEARKRYKKLF.